This T cell receptor beta chain was retrieved from a study of shared clonotypes between healthy human individuals. The J segment lost 4 bases and the V segment lost 1 base, leaving 6 bases of the junction unmatched. The CDR3 is made up of 17 amino acids. CDR1 is SGHVS, CDR2 FNYEAQ, per germline. Data came from immunoSEQ multiplex PCR; TCRdb stores just in-frame clones and leaves some out. Found here are about 1.5 million clones, 95% to 99% of them singletons; the top ten hold about 0.45%. The genes are TRBV7-6 and TRBJ2-1; 11 nucleotides align to TRBD2. This clonotype was sampled from a man aged 30 to 45 in good health. The sample consisted of naive CD4+ T cells sorted from blood. Subset specified: CD45RA+ positively selected. The CDR3 here is CASSLEPLAGGYNEQFF. The DNA for the CDR3 is TGTGCCAGCAGCTTAGAACCTCTAGCGGGAGGTTACAATGAGCAGTTCTTC.